A selection of T cell receptor beta chains follows, all from one sample in a study of blood T cell repertoires in COVID-19. Sequenced by immunoSEQ multiplex PCR; TCRdb stores in-frame clones only, minus some. The table has just over 80,000 clones, approximately 90% seen once; the top ten hold 1% to 1.5%. The sequenced material came from PBMCs or T cells enriched from blood (not recorded which). The receptor set was obtained from a woman between 45 and 60 years old with acute COVID-19. Both conserved end residues are part of each CDR3. Each record gives: clone size, J gene, D gene, V gene, CDR3 DNA, CDR3 protein. The D gene is left open where the match is weak. Size is omitted from some rows. Given values are once, few, many or a class for expanded clones.

few,TRBJ1-2,-,TRBV19,TGTGCCAGTAGTATAGGGAGTTGGGGCTACACCTTC,CASSIGSWGYTF
-,TRBJ1-3,-,TRBV6-2/TRBV6-3,TGTGCCAGCAGTTACTCTTACAGGGACACCATATATTTT,CASSYSYRDTIYF
-,TRBJ2-7,-,TRBV7-2,TGTGCCAGCAGCCTGAACGTAAGGGGCGAGCAGTACTTC,CASSLNVRGEQYF
-,TRBJ2-1,TRBD2,TRBV7-2,TGTGCCAGCAGCCCCCAGGCCTCTGGGACTAGCGTTTTCGATGAGCAGTTCTTC,CASSPQASGTSVFDEQFF
-,TRBJ1-2,TRBD1,TRBV7-9,TGTGCCAGCAGCTTAGCCCTACAGGGGGACTATGGCTACACCTTC,CASSLALQGDYGYTF
-,TRBJ1-1,-,TRBV18,TGTGCCAGCTCACCACCACCAGGAAGGAACACTGAAGCTTTCTTT,CASSPPPGRNTEAFF
-,TRBJ2-1,-,TRBV30,TGTGCCTGGACCCAGCGGGTGGACTTCAATGAGCAGTTCTTC,CAWTQRVDFNEQFF
once,TRBJ1-2,-,TRBV6-4,TGTGCCAGCAGTGCCCACATTGGGAGCTATGGCTACACCTTC,CASSAHIGSYGYTF
-,TRBJ2-2,TRBD1,TRBV29-1,TGCAGCGTTTTGAGGGAGGGACAGGGGGGCACCGGGGAGCTGTTTTTT,CSVLREGQGGTGELFF
-,TRBJ1-5,TRBD1,TRBV27,TGTGCCAGCAGGCGGGGCAGGGGGCAGGGAAGCAATCAGCCCCAGCATTTT,CASRRGRGQGSNQPQHF
-,TRBJ1-1,-,TRBV27,TGTGCCAGCAGTTTCGCGTCAAACACTGAAGCTTTCTTT,CASSFASNTEAFF
-,TRBJ1-1,TRBD1,TRBV11-2,TGTGCCAGCAGCTTAGATGGACAGGGGGCCTCTGAAGCTTTCTTT,CASSLDGQGASEAFF
-,TRBJ2-5,TRBD2,TRBV5-4,TGTGCCAGCAGCTTCGGAGCGGGAGCGGAGACCCAGTACTTC,CASSFGAGAETQYF
-,TRBJ1-1,TRBD1,TRBV5-1,TGCGCCAGCAGCCCGGACAGGGTTCAGTTCACTGAAGCTTTCTTT,CASSPDRVQFTEAFF
-,TRBJ1-1,-,TRBV6-2/TRBV6-3,TGTGCCAGCAGTTACTTCGAGGGCGCTGAAGCTTTCTTT,CASSYFEGAEAFF
once,TRBJ2-4,-,TRBV27,TGTGCCAGCAGGCCTGCGGGGAGCGGGGCCAAAAACATTCAGTACTTC,CASRPAGSGAKNIQYF
-,TRBJ2-3,TRBD2,TRBV5-1,TGCGCCAGCAGCTTGGTTCTAGCGGGAGAAACAGATACGCAGTATTTT,CASSLVLAGETDTQYF
once,TRBJ1-1,-,TRBV18,TGTGCCAGCTCACCACCTCCTACGAACACTGAAGCTTTCTTT,CASSPPPTNTEAFF